This TCR beta chain is drawn from a study of cytomegalovirus exposure and HLA in healthy donors (dated by TCRdb to between 2016 and 2019). Study-wide context: The 550 to 750 repertoires of the first cohort and the roughly 120 validation repertoires were produced on the same platform, according to a later analysis. The aim of the study was to test whether cataloging public T cell receptors could identify signatures of past pathogen exposure. In addition to the first cohort of 650 to 800 subjects, a separate validation cohort of under 150 different subjects was used. The study combined high-throughput TCR immunosequencing, statistical association of individual TCRs with disease status, and machine learning to predict cytomegalovirus infection status.

Overall results and qualifications from the work: In a later analysis, TCRs clustered in the first cohort were found to also tend to co-occur in the 130 or so validation repertoires, with approximately 95% of cluster scores above 0. Cytomegalovirus status was reported to be diagnosed by the classifier with high specificity and sensitivity in both the original and validation cohorts. The study gave a list of about 150 TCR beta chains associated with cytomegalovirus. In vitro tests confirmed that a few of the cytomegalovirus-associated TCR beta chains recognize cytomegalovirus antigens. The authors suggested that the approach could potentially be generalized to other disease states and immunological phenotypes. A later analysis had no HLA typing for the validation cohort, so co-occurrence there was scored across all 110 or so repertoires. While some public TCRs were present in many individuals, most TCR sequences turned up only very rarely across donors.

Concerning this clone itself: Its antigen remains undetermined. Base-call qualities are not available, and no considerably larger clone is one nucleotide away.

Compared with germline, V lacks 1 base and J lacks 1 base; bases without a gene match: 0. The CDR3, cysteine through phenylalanine, is 15 amino acids long. Only the CDR3 DNA stays, 45 bases, in frame from base 1. The germline V gene supplies CDR1 SGHDN and CDR2 FVKESK. The donors belonged to the validation cohort of about 110 subjects, which was separate from the approximately 700-subject first cohort. Libraries were constructed by the immunoSEQ multiplex PCR assay. The study's own analysis went as follows. A statistical classification framework was built for diagnosing cytomegalovirus status from the catalog of TCR beta chain sequences. TCRdb's version of the immuneACCESS table is confined to in-frame rearrangements and falls short of the full clone set. An unresolved V gene accounts for under half of the shortfall where checked; the remainder is of unknown origin. V, J and clone size reflect that table, while D and trimming were determined from the DNA. A total of over 55,000 clones appear in this sample, approximately 96% of them only once. The top ten clonotypes cover approximately 0.9% of the sample.

The clonotype was recovered from a man younger than 35 in good health and CMV-seronegative. The sample taken for sequencing was PBMCs. The chain uses TRBV14 and TRBJ1-3, and 8 bases in between align with TRBD1. The CDR3 reads CASSQGQGSGNTIYF. The DNA is as follows: TGTGCCAGCAGCCAAGGACAGGGGTCTGGAAACACCATATATTTT.